This entry describes one T cell receptor (beta chain). It was with 60 Vbeta and 13 Jbeta primers that the PCR ran. TCRdb's copy holds only in-frame clones and misses some; the assay was immunoSEQ multiplex PCR. The table records over 100,000 clones, around 64% of them present only once. Germline V gene lookup returns CDR1 MNHNS and CDR2 SASEGT. V dropped 7 bases and J dropped 0; count of bases not matched to a gene: 2. This CDR3 is 13 amino acids long. These data belong to a study of cytomegalovirus exposure and HLA in healthy donors. This rearrangement joins TRBV6-1 to TRBJ1-1, with TRBD1 identical over 7 bases. The sequencing input was PBMCs. This receptor was taken from a man aged 25 to 40 in good health and CMV-seropositive. The DNA of the CDR3 is TGTGCCAGCACCGGACAGGTGAACACTGAAGCTTTCTTT. It is translated as CASTGQVNTEAFF.